The 14 T cell receptor beta chains in this list originate from one sample, sequenced in a study of low-dose radiotherapy and immunotherapy resistance in tumors. Primers targeting TRAV and TRBV primed first-strand cDNA, covering alpha and beta chains. TCR amplification used 15 to 20 PCR cycles, a constant-region primer and a V-primer adapter. TCRdb re-analysed the reads in MiXCR, keeping a single row per CDR3 protein. Of about 89,000 distinct CDR3 sequences listed, 9% to 9.5% are singletons. Regarding time point: before trial treatment. Material: PBMCs, obtained before treatment. Source of these receptors: a male donor with prostate cancer.

This clonotype showed up many times. The chain has TRBV20-1 and TRBJ2-3; 9 bases are a match to TRBD2. The CDR3 runs to 17 residues. CDR1 is DFQATT, CDR2 SNEGSKA, per germline (reference sequence). The trim removed 0 bases at V and 0 bases at J, leaving 7 bases unmatched. CDR3 coding DNA: TGCAGTGCTAGAGATCCCGGGACTAGCCCCAGCACAGATACGCAGTATTTT. Translated: CSARDPGTSPSTDTQYF.

This clonotype was counted at least ten times. The chain has TRBV28 and TRBJ2-2; maybe TRBD1 (5 bases). The CDR3 covers 13 residues. Trimming took 4 bases from V and 4 from J, leaving 7 bases between them. Germline assignment: CDR1 MDHEN and CDR2 SYDVKM. The CDR3 sequence: CASSSGPTGELFF. CDR3 bases: TGTGCCAGCAGTTCAGGGCCCACCGGGGAGCTGTTTTTT.

This clonotype came up many times. The gene calls are TRBV18 and TRBJ2-4; D is possibly TRBD1 or TRBD2 (5 bases each). Germline V lookup: CDR1 KGHSH, CDR2 LQKENI. V dropped 6 bases and J dropped 9 bases, with 15 bases sitting between them. The CDR3 spans 13 residues. The CDR3 nucleotides read TGTGCCAGCTCGGCCGGGACCGCAGGCATTCAGTACTTC. This translates into CASSAGTAGIQYF.

This clonotype was counted many times. The CDR3 coding sequence is TGTGCCAGCAGCCAACTGGCAGACTACAATGAGCAGTTCTTC. Amino acids: CASSQLADYNEQFF. The chain uses TRBV28 and TRBJ2-1; D ambiguous. V lost 6 bases, J lost 3 bases, and 12 bases lay in between. Germline V gene data show CDR1 as MDHEN and CDR2 as SYDVKM. This CDR3 is built from 14 residues.

This clonotype was seen repeatedly, ten times or more. The gene calls are TRBV5-1 and TRBJ1-2, with 8 nucleotides matching TRBD1. The V segment lost 2 bases and the J segment 0 bases; nucleotides outside the gene matches: 3. This CDR3 is 15 amino acids long. The V gene's germline CDR1 is SGHRS and CDR2 YFSETQ. The CDR3 spells CASSLTGGANYGYTF. The CDR3, as DNA: TGCGCCAGCAGCTTAACAGGGGGGGCTAACTATGGCTACACCTTC. The entire variable domain, with the rest obtained from reference TRBV5-1 and TRBJ1-2, is as follows: KAGVTQTPRYLIKTRGQQVTLSCSPISGHRSVSWYQQTPGQGLQFLFEYFSETQRNKGNFPGRFSGRQFSNSRSEMNVSTLELGDSALYLCASSLTGGANYGYTFGSGTRLTVV.

This clonotype was picked up many times. The rearrangement joins TRBV28 to TRBJ2-3; 10 bases line up with TRBD2. This CDR3 spans 15 amino acids. Germline V CDR1 and CDR2: MDHEN, SYDVKM. V trimming: 8 bases; J trimming: 8 bases; junction bases outside the gene matches: 13. The CDR3 loop is CASVSQASGSGTQYF. CDR3 nucleotides: TGTGCCAGCGTAAGTCAGGCTAGCGGGAGCGGTACGCAGTATTTT.

This clonotype has ten or more counts. V usage is TRBV7-7 and J usage is TRBJ2-5, with no clear D. V lost 2 bases and J 2 bases, leaving 12 bases between the germline ends. This CDR3 region has 15 residues. Germline V gene sequence: CDR1 SSHAT, CDR2 FNYEAQ (reference sequence). The chain's CDR3 is CASSLSWQPQETQYF. CDR3 DNA: TGTGCCAGCAGCTTAAGTTGGCAGCCTCAAGAGACCCAGTACTTC.

For this clonotype: A far larger clone is off by one base, so a read error is likely. The chain couples TRBV27 to TRBJ2-1, with 10 bases that match TRBD1. There are 15 residues in the CDR3. Germline lookup yields CDR1 MNHEY and CDR2 SMNVEV (reference sequence). After removal of 4 bases from V and 10 bases from J, the junction contained 10 bases not matched to a gene. CDR3 coding DNA: TGTGCCAGCAGTTCGACCGGGACAGGGGTTCGGGAGCAGTTCTTC. This translates into CASSSTGTGVREQFF.

This clonotype came up many times. The chain joins TRBV7-6 to TRBJ2-3; 7 positions agree with TRBD1. This CDR3 is built from 15 residues. The V gene's germline CDR1 is SGHVS and CDR2 FNYEAQ. V trimming: 5 bases; J trimming: 6 bases; junction bases outside the gene matches: 11. CDR3 sequence (DNA): TGTGCCAGCAGCCGAACAGGGGCTGTGGGGGATACGCAGTATTTT. Translated: CASSRTGAVGDTQYF.

With regard to this clonotype: A far larger clone is just one base off, so this is likely a read error. The chain carries TRBV6-5 and TRBJ2-7; unclear D gene. The CDR3 loop spans 13 amino acids. V dropped 4 bases and J dropped 0 bases, with 7 bases sitting between them. Germline loops: CDR1 MNHEY, CDR2 SVGAGI. The CDR3 bases are TGTGCCAGCAGTTCCCAGGTCTCCTACGAGCAGTACGTC. It specifies CASSSQVSYEQYV.

At least ten counts were recorded for this clonotype. This chain links TRBV9 with TRBJ1-1; D is unresolved. Trimming took off 4 bases at V and 1 base at J, with 8 bases between the two ends. Germline lookup yields CDR1 SGDLS and CDR2 YYNGEE. This CDR3 region has 13 residues. CDR3 sequence: CASSQIKNTEAFF. CDR3 DNA sequence: TGTGCCAGCAGCCAGATTAAGAACACTGAAGCTTTCTTT.

This clonotype was observed many times. CDR3 nucleotide sequence: TGCGCCAGCAGCCCGACAACCAGCGGCACTGAAGCTTTCTTT. It encodes CASSPTTSGTEAFF. J is TRBJ1-1 and V is TRBV5-1, with D hard to call. Germline CDR1 and CDR2: SGHRS and YFSETQ. The V and J ends lost 4 bases and 4 bases respectively, with 14 bases between them. The CDR3 is 14 amino acids.

A word on this clonotype: A far larger clone is a single base away, which makes a read error likely. The chain combines TRBV6-4 with TRBJ2-1, with TRBD2 matching 9 bases. Germline loops: CDR1 MRHNA, CDR2 SNTAGT. The CDR3 consists of 14 residues. J lost 6 bases, V lost 8 bases, and 8 bases had no gene match. The DNA for the CDR3 is TGTGCCAGCTCCAAGGCGGGAGGGGTCAATGAGCAGTTCTTC. Amino acids: CASSKAGGVNEQFF.

A note on this clonotype: A read error may be the cause here, since a much bigger clone is one base away. CDR3 nucleotides: TGTGCCAGCAGAATGAGGACTAGCGGGAGTTGGGACGACGAGCAGTTCTTC. Translation gives CASRMRTSGSWDDEQFF. The chain is built from TRBV2 and TRBJ2-1; 13 nucleotides line up with TRBD2. Unmatched junction bases numbered 15, after V lost 6 bases and J lost 10 bases. The CDR3 has 17 amino acids. CDR1 SNHLY and CDR2 FYNNEI come from the germline V gene.